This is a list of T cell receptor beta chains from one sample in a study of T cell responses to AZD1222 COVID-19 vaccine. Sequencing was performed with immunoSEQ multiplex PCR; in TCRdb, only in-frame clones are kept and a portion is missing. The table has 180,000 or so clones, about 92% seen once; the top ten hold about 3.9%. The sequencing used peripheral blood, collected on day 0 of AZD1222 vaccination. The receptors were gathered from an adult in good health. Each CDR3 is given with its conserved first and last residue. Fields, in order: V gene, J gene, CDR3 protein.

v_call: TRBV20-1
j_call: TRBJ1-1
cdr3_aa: CSANTEAFF

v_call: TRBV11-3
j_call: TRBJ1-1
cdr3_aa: CASSLTGESTEAFF

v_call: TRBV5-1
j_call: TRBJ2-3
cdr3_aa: CASSLATGPGTDTQYF

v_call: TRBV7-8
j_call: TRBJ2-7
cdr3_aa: CASNSYLSYEQYF

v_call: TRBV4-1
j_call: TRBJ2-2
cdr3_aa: CASSQDITAGTGELFF

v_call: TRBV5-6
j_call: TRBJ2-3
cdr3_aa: CASKEHGGGTDTQYF

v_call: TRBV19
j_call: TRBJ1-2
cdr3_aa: CASSGDRGLRGYTF

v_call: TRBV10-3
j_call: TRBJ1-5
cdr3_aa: CAAGRSPQHF

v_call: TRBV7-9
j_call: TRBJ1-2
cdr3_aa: CASSSPGTSIGYGYTF

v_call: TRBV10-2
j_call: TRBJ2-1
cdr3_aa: CASSGFRGREGSEQFF

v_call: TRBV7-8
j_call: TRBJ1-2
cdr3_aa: CASSLGVYGYTF

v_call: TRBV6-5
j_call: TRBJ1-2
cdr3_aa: CASVGRPNYGYTF

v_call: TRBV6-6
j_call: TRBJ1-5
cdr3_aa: CASTDRQGNSNQPQHF

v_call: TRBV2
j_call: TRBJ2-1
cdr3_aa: CASSEAQGGLADNEQFF

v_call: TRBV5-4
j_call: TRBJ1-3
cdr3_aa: CASSPYSGNTIYF

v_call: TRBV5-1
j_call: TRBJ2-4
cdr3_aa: CASSGTGVKNIQYF

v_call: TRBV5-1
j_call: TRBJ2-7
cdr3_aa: CASSLGGNSNEQYF

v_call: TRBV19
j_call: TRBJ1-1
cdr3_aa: CASSGAGTADEAFF

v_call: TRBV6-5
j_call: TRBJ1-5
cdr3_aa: CASTGTGVSQPQHF

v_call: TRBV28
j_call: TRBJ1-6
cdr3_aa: CASKQRPNLNLSPLHF

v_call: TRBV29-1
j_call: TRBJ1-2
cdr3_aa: CSVSTGPTNYGYTF

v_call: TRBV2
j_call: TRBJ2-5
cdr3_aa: CASSRSGSIQETQYF

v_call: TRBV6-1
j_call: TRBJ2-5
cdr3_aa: CASSEGAGLQETQYF

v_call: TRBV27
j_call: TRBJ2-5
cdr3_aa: CASSPFGGRHQETQYF

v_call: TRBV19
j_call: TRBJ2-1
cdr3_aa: CASSYTGRWYNEQFF

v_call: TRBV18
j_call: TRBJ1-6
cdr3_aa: CASSLTPRQGSAYNSPLHF

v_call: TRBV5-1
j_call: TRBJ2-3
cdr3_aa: CASSGGAGRGDTQYF

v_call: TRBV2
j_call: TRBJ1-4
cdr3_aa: CASSGTYRDEKLFF

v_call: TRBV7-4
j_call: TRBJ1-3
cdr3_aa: CASSFLGTGNTIYF

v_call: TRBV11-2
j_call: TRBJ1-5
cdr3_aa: CASSVGGPLSFNQPQHF

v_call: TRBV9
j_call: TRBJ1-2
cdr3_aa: CASSVRDRDNYGYTF

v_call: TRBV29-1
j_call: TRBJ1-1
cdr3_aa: CSVGKKNTEAFF

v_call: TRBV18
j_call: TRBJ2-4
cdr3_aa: CASSPDSSRAKNIQYF

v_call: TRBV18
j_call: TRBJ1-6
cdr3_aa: CASSHQGPLHF

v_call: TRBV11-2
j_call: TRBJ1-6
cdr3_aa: CASSFTNSPLHF

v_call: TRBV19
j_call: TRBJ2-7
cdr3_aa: CASSIGDRSSYEQYF

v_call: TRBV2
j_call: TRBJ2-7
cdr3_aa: CASQPPPSEQYF

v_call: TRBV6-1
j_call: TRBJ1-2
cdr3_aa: CASSEAGTGTSGYTF

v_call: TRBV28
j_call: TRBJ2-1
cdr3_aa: CASLTGASGYNEQFF